This paragraph reports one T cell receptor beta chain. These data originate in a study of T cells after yellow fever vaccination. Making TCR cDNA involved 5'RACE template switching, which added UMIs and a universal primer site. TCRdb processed the 5' RACE reads anew with MiXCR; each CDR3 protein has one entry. The sample lists nearly 350,000 distinct CDR3 sequences; around 8.1% were seen once. Germline CDR1 reads ENHRY; CDR2 reads SYGVKD. The CDR3 is 17 amino acids. V trimming: 0 bases; J trimming: 2 bases; junction bases outside the gene matches: 5. The source was PBMCs, collected roughly 47 days after the first yellow fever vaccination. This chain uses TRBV10-3 with TRBJ2-3; 10 positions match TRBD2. This receptor was obtained from a man younger than 35 who received the YFV17D yellow fever vaccine. The CDR3: CAISESLAGAYTDTQYF. The CDR3 DNA reads TGTGCCATCAGTGAGTCTCTAGCGGGGGCGTACACAGATACGCAGTATTTT.